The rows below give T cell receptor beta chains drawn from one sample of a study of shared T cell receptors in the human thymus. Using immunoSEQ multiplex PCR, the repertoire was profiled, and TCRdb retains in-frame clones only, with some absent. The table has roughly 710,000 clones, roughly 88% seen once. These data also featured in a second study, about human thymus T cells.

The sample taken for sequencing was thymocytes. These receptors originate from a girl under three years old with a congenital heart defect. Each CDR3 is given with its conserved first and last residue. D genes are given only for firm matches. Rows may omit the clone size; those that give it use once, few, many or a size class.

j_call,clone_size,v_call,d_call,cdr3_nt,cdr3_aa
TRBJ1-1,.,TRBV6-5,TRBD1,TGTGCCAGCAGCCCCGACAGGGCTGAAGCTTTCTTT,CASSPDRAEAFF
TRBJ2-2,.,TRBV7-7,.,TGTGCCAGCAGCCCCCCAGAGGACAGAGAAATGAACACCGGGGAGCTGTTTTTT,CASSPPEDREMNTGELFF
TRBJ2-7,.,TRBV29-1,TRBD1,TGCAGCGCCCGCGGACAGGGTTTCGACGAGCAGTACTTC,CSARGQGFDEQYF
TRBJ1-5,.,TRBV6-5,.,TGTGCCAGCAGTAACACAGGGTACGGTCAGCCCCAGCATTTT,CASSNTGYGQPQHF
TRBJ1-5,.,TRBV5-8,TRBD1,TGTGCCAGCAGTCCCCAGGGGGCGCCGAGCAATCAGCCCCAGCATTTT,CASSPQGAPSNQPQHF
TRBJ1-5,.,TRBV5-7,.,TGTGCCAACCTCCAGGTAATTAGGTCGGACAATCAGCCCCAGCATTTT,CANLQVIRSDNQPQHF
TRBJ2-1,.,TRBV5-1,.,TGCGCCAGCAGCTCCGCCCTTTTAGGGGCCACCTACAATGAGCAGTTCTTC,CASSSALLGATYNEQFF
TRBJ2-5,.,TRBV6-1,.,TGTGCCAGCAGTGAAGCGAGGGAACAAGAGACCCAGTACTTC,CASSEAREQETQYF
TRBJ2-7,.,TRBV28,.,TGTGCCAGCCGCAGGGACAGATATGCCTGGGGACTAGATCACGAGCAGTACTTC,CASRRDRYAWGLDHEQYF
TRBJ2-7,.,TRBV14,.,TGTGCCAGCAGCCAAGAAGTCCGAGACACCTCCTACGAGCAGTACTTC,CASSQEVRDTSYEQYF
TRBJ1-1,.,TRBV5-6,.,TGTGCCAGCAGCTTGATCCCTACAGGAAGTTACACTGAAGCTTTCTTT,CASSLIPTGSYTEAFF
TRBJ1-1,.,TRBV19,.,TGTGCCAGTAGTATAGTGGGTGAAGGAAAGGAGGGGGAAGCTTTCTTT,CASSIVGEGKEGEAFF
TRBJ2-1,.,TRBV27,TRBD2,TGTGCCAGCAGTTTACCTAGCGGGGGGGCCGGGGCTTACAATGAGCAGTTCTTC,CASSLPSGGAGAYNEQFF
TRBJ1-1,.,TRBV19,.,TGTGCCAGTAGTAACAGGGTTAACACTGAAGCTTTCTTT,CASSNRVNTEAFF
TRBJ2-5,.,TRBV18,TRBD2,TGTGCCAGCTCACCGACAAGCGGGGAGAAACATCAAGAGACCCAGTACTTC,CASSPTSGEKHQETQYF
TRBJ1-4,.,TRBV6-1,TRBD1,TGTGCCAGCAGTGGACTGGGACAGCCAACCCAAAGTAATGAAAAACTGTTTTTT,CASSGLGQPTQSNEKLFF
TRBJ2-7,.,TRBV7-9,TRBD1,TGTGCCAGCCGCTCCAGGACAGGGAACGAGCAGTACTTC,CASRSRTGNEQYF
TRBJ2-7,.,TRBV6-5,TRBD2,TGTGCCAGCAGTTACTTCGGGACTAGCAAGTACGAGCAGTACTTC,CASSYFGTSKYEQYF
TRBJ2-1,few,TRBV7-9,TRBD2,TGTGCCAGCAGCTTGGGACTAGCGGGGACCAATGAGCAGTTCTTC,CASSLGLAGTNEQFF